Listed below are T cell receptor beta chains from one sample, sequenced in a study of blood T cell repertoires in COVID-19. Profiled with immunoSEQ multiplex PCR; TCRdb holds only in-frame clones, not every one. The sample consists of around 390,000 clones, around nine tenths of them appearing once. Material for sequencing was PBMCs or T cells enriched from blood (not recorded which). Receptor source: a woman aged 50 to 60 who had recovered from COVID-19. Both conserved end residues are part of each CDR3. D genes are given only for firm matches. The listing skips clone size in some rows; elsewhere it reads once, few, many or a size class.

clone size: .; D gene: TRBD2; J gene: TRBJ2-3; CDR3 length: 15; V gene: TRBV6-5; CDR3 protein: CASSYVAGGADTQYF; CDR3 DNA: TGTGCCAGCAGCTACGTCGCGGGGGGTGCGGATACGCAGTATTTT
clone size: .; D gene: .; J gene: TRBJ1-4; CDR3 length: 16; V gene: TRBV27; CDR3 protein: CASSLSGESPSAGLFF; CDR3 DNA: TGTGCCAGCAGTTTATCCGGGGAATCCCCCAGCGCAGGACTGTTTTTT
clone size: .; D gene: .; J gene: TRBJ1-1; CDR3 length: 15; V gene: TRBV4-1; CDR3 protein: CASSQESAGAAEAFF; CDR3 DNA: TGCGCCAGCAGCCAAGAAAGTGCAGGGGCGGCTGAAGCTTTCTTT
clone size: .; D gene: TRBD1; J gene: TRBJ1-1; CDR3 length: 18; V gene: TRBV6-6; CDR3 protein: CASSQFRPGTGTNTEAFF; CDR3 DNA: TGTGCCAGCAGTCAATTTCGTCCCGGGACAGGGACGAACACTGAAGCTTTCTTT
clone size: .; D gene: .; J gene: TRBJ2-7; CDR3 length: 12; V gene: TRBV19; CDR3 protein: CASSMAGGEQYF; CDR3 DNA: TGTGCCAGTAGTATGGCAGGTGGCGAGCAGTACTTC
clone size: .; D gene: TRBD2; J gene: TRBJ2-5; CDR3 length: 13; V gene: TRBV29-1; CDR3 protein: CSVVGAGEGTQYF; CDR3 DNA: TGCAGCGTTGTCGGAGCGGGGGAAGGGACCCAGTACTTC
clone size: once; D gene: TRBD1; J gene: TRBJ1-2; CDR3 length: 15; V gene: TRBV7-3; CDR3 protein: CASSLRRDRVHGYTF; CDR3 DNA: TGTGCCAGCAGCCTCCGCCGGGACAGGGTGCATGGCTACACCTTC
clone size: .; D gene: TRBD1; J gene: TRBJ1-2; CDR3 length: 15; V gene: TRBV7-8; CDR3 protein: CASSLYVGTGEGYTF; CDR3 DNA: TGTGCCAGCAGCTTATATGTTGGGACAGGGGAAGGCTACACCTTC
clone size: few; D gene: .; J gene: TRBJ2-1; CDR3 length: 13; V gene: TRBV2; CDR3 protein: CASRSDSHNEQFF; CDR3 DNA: TGTGCCAGCAGATCGGACTCACACAATGAGCAGTTCTTC
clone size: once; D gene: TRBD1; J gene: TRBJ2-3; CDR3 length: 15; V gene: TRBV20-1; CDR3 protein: CSASGGTGVADTQYF; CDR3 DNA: TGCAGTGCTAGTGGTGGGACAGGGGTCGCAGATACGCAGTATTTT
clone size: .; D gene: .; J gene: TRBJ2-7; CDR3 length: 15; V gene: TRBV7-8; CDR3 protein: CASSRESQGSYEQYF; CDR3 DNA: TGTGCCAGCAGCCGAGAATCACAGGGCTCCTACGAGCAGTACTTC
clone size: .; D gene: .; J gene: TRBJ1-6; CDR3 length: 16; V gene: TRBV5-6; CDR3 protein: CASSLFFGVDNSPLHF; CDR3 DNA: TGTGCCAGCAGCTTGTTTTTCGGGGTAGATAATTCACCCCTCCACTTT
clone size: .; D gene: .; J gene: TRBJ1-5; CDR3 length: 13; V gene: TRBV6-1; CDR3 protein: CASSEAPGQPQHF; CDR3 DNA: TGTGCCAGCAGTGAAGCGCCAGGTCAGCCCCAGCATTTT
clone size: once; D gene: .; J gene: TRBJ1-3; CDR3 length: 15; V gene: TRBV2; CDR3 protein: CASHITGGTGNTIYF; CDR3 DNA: TGTGCCAGCCACATCACGGGGGGAACAGGAAACACCATATATTTT